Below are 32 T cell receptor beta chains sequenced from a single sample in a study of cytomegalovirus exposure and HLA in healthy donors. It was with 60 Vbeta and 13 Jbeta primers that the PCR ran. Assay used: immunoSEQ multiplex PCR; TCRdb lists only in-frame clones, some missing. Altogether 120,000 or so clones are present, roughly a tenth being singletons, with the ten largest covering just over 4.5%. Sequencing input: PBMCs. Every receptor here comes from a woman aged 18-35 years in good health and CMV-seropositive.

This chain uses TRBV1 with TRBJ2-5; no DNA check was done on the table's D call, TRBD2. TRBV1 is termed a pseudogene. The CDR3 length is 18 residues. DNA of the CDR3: TGCACCAGCACCCACAAAAATAGACTAGCCGGGGGTTTGGAGACCCAGTACTTC. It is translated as CTSTHKNRLAGGLETQYF.

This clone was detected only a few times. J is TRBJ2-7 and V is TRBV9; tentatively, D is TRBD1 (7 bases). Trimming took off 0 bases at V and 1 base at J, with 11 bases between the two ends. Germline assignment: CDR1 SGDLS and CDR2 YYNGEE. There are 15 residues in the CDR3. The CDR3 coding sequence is TGTGCCAGCAGCGTAGCCGGGGGACAGTCCTACGAGCAGTACTTC. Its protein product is CASSVAGGQSYEQYF.

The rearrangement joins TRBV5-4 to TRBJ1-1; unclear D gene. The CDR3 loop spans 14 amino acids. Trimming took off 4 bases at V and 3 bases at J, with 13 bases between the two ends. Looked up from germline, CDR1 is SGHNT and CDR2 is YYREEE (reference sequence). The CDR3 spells CASSPTSSHTEAFF. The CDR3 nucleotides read TGTGCCAGCAGCCCGACTTCGTCTCACACTGAAGCTTTCTTT.

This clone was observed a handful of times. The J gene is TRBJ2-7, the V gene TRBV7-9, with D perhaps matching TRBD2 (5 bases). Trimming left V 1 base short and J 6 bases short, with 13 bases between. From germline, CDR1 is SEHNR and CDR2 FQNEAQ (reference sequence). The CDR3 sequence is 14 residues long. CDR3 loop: CASSLDRGSFEQYF. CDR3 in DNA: TGTGCCAGCAGCTTAGACCGAGGGAGTTTCGAGCAGTACTTC.

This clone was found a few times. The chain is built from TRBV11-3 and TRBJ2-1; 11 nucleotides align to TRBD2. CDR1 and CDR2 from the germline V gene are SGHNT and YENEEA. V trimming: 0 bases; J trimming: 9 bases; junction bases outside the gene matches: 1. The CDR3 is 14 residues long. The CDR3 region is CASSLDGTSGEQFF. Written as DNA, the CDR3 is TGTGCCAGCAGCTTAGATGGGACTAGCGGTGAGCAGTTCTTC.

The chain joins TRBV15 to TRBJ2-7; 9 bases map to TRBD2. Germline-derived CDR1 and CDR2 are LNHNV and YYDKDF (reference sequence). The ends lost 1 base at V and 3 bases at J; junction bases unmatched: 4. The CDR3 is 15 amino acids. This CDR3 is CATSRGRLADYEQYF. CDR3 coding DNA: TGTGCCACCAGCAGAGGGCGACTAGCGGACTACGAGCAGTACTTC. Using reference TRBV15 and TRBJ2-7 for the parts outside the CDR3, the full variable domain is DAMVIQNPRYQVTQFGKPVTLSCSQTLNHNVMYWYQQKSSQAPKLLFHYYDKDFNNEADTPDNFQSRRPNTSFCFLDIRSPGLGDTAMYLCATSRGRLADYEQYFGPGTRLTVT.

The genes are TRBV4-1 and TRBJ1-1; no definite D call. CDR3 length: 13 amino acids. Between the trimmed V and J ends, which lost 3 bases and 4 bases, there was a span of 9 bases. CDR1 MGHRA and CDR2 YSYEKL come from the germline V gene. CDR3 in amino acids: CASSQEEVTEAFF. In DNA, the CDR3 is TGCGCCAGCAGCCAGGAGGAGGTCACTGAAGCTTTCTTT.

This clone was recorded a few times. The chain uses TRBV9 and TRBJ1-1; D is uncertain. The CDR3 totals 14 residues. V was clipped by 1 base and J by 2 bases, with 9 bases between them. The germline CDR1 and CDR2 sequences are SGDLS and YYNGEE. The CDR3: CASSVMGDNTEAFF. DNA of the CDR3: TGTGCCAGCAGCGTAATGGGAGATAACACTGAAGCTTTCTTT.

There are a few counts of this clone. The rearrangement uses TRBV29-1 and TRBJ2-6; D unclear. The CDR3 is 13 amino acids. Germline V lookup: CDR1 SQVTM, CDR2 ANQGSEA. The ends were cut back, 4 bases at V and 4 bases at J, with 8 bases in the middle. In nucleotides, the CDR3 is TGCAGCGTTGCAATTTTGGGGGCCAACGTCCTGACTTTC. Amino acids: CSVAILGANVLTF. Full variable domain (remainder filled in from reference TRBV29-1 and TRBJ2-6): SAVISQKPSRDICQRGTSLTIQCQVDSQVTMMFWYRQQPGQSLTLIATANQGSEATYESGFVIDKFPISRPNLTFSTLTVSNMSPEDSSIYLCSVAILGANVLTFGAGSRLTVL.

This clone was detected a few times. CDR3 loop: CAWITRLTNTEAFF. The CDR3 DNA is TGTGCCTGGATTACTAGGTTAACGAACACTGAAGCTTTCTTT. The chain combines TRBV30 with TRBJ1-1; no reliable D call. V was trimmed by 4 bases and J by 1 base, leaving 13 bases between them. The germline CDR1 and CDR2 sequences are GTSNPN and SVGIG (reference sequence). The CDR3 has 14 amino acids.

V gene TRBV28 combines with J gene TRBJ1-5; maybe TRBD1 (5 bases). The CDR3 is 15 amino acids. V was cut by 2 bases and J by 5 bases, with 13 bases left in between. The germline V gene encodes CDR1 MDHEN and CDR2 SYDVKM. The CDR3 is CASSLSRVDHQPQHF. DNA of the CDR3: TGTGCCAGCAGTTTAAGCAGGGTGGACCATCAGCCCCAGCATTTT.

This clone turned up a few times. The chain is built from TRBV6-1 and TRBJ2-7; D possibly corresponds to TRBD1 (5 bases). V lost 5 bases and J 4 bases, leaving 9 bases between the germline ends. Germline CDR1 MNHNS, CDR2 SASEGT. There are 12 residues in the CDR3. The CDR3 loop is CASSRTLYEQYF. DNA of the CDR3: TGTGCCAGCAGTCGGACACTTTACGAGCAGTACTTC.

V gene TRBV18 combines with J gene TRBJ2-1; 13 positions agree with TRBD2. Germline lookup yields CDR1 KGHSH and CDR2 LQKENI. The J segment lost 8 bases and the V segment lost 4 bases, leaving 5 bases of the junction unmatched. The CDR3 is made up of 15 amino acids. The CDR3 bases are TGTGCCAGCTCACAACTAGCGGGAGGGCCGTATGAGCAGTTCTTC. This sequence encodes CASSQLAGGPYEQFF.

CDR3 sequence: CAITSIPYEQYF. CDR3 bases: TGTGCCATCACATCCATTCCCTACGAGCAGTACTTC. The chain is built from TRBV10-3 and TRBJ2-7, with D uncertain. V lost 7 bases, J lost 2 bases, and 9 bases lay in between. CDR3 length equals 12 residues. The germline gives CDR1 ENHRY, CDR2 SYGVKD.

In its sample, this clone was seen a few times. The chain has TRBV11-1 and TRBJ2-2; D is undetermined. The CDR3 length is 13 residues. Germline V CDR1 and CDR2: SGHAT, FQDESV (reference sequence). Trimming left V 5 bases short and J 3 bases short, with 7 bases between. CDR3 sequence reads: CASSPRDTGELFF. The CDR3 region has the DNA TGTGCCAGCAGCCCCCGGGACACCGGGGAGCTGTTTTTT.

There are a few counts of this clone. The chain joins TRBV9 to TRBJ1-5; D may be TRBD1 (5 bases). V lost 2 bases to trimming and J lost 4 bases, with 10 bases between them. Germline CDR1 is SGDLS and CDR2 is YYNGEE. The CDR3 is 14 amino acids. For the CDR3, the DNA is TGTGCCAGCAGCGTCCACGGGGGAAATCAGCCCCAGCATTTT. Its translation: CASSVHGGNQPQHF.

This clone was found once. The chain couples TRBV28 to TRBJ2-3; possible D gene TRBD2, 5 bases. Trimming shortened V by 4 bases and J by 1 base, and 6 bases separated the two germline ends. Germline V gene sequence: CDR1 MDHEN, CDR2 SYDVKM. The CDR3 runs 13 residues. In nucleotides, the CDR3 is TGTGCCAGCAGTTCACTAGGCACAGATACGCAGTATTTT. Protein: CASSSLGTDTQYF.

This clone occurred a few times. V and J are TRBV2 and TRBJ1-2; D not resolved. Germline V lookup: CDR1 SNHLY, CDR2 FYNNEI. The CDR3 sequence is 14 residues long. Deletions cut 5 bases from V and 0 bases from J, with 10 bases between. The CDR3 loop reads CASSRSQANYGYTF. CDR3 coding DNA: TGTGCCAGCAGTAGGTCCCAGGCTAACTATGGCTACACCTTC.

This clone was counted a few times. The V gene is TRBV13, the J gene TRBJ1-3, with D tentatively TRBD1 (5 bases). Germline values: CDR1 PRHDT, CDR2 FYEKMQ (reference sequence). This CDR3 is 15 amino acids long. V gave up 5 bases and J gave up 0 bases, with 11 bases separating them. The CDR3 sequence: CASSLRGISGNTIYF. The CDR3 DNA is TGTGCCAGCAGCCTTCGGGGGATCTCTGGAAACACCATATATTTT.

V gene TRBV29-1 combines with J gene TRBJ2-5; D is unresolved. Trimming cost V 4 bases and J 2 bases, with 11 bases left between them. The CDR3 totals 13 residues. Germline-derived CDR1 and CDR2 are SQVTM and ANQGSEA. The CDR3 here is CSVGPRLQETQYF. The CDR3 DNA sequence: TGCAGCGTTGGACCCCGACTTCAAGAGACCCAGTACTTC. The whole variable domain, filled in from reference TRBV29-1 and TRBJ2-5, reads SAVISQKPSRDICQRGTSLTIQCQVDSQVTMMFWYRQQPGQSLTLIATANQGSEATYESGFVIDKFPISRPNLTFSTLTVSNMSPEDSSIYLCSVGPRLQETQYFGPGTRLLVL.

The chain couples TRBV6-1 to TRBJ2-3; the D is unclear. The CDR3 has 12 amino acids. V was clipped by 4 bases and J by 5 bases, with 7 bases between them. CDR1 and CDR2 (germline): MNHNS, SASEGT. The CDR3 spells CASSARLDTQYF. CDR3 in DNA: TGTGCCAGCAGTGCTAGGCTAGATACGCAGTATTTT.

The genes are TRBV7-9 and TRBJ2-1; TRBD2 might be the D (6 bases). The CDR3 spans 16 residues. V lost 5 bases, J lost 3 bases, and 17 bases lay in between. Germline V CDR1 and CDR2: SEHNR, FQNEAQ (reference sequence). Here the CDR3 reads CASSEGLPIFYNEQFF. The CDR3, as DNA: TGTGCCAGCAGCGAGGGACTCCCAATATTCTACAATGAGCAGTTCTTC. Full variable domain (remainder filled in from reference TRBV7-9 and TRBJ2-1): DTGVSQNPRHKITKRGQNVTFRCDPISEHNRLYWYRQTLGQGPEFLTYFQNEAQLEKSRLLSDRFSAERPKGSFSTLEIQRTEQGDSAMYLCASSEGLPIFYNEQFFGPGTRLTVL.

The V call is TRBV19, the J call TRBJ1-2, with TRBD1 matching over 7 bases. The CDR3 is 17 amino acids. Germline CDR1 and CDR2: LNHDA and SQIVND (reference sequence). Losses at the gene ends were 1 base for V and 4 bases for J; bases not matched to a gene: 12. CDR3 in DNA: TGTGCCAGTAGTATAGCAACCGGGACAGCTTTTACCTATGGCTACACCTTC. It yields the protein CASSIATGTAFTYGYTF.

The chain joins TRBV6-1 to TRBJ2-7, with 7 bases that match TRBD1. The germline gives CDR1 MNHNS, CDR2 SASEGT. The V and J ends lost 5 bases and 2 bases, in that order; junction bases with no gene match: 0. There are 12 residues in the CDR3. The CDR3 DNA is TGTGCCAGCAGTCAGGGGGCCTACGAGCAGTACTTC. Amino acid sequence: CASSQGAYEQYF.

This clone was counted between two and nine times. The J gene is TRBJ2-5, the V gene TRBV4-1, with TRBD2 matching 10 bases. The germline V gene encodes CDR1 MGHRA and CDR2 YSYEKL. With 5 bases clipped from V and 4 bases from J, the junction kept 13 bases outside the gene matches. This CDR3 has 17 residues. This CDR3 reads CASSKPNFLAGVETQYF. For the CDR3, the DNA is TGCGCCAGCAGCAAACCAAATTTTCTAGCGGGAGTAGAGACCCAGTACTTC.

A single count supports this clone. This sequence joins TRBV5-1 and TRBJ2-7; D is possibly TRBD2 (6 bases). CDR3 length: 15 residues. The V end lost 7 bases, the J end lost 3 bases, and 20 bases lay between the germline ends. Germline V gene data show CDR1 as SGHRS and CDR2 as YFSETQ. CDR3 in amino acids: CASGQGAGSGYEQYF. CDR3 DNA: TGCGCCAGCGGCCAAGGGGCGGGAAGTGGCTACGAGCAGTACTTC.

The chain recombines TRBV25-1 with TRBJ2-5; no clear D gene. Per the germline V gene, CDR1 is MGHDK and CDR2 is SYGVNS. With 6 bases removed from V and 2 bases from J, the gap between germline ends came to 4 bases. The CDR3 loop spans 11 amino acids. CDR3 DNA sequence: TGTGCCAGCAGCCCACAAGAGACCCAGTACTTC. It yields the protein CASSPQETQYF.

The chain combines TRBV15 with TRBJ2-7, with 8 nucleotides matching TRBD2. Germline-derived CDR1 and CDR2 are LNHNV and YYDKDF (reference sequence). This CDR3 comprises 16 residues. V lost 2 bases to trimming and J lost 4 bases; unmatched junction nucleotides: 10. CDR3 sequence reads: CATSRSRGAGVYEQYF. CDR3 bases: TGTGCCACCAGCAGATCGCGGGGGGCGGGAGTGTACGAGCAGTACTTC.

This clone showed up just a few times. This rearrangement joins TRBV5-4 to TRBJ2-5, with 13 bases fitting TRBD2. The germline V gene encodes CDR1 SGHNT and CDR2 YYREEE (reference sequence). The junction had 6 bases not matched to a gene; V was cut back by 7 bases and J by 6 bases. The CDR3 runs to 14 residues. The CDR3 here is CASGTSGIRKTQYF. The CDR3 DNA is TGTGCCAGCGGGACTAGCGGGATTCGTAAGACCCAGTACTTC. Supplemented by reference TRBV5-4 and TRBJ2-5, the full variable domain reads ETGVTQSPTHLIKTRGQQVTLRCSSQSGHNTVSWYQQALGQGPQFIFQYYREEENGRGNFPPRFSGLQFPNYSSELNVNALELDDSALYLCASGTSGIRKTQYFGPGTRLLVL.

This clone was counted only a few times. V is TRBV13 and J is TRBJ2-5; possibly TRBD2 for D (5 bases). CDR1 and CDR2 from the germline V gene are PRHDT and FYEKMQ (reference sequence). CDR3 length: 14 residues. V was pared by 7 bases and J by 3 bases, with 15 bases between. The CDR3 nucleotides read TGTGCCAGCACCAGTGGTACTAGTAAAGAGACCCAGTACTTC. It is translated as CASTSGTSKETQYF.

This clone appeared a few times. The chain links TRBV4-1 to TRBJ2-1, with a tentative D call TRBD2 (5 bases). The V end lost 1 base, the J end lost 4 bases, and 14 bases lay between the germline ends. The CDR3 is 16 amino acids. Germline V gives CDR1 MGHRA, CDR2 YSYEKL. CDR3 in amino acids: CASSQGAGLAYNEQFF. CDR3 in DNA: TGCGCCAGCAGCCAAGGCGCCGGGCTAGCTTACAATGAGCAGTTCTTC.

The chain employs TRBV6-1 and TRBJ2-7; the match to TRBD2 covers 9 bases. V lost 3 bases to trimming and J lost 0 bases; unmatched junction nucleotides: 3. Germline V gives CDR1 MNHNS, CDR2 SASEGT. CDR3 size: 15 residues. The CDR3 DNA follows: TGTGCCAGCAGTGAGTTAGCGGGAGACTCCTACGAGCAGTACTTC. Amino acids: CASSELAGDSYEQYF.